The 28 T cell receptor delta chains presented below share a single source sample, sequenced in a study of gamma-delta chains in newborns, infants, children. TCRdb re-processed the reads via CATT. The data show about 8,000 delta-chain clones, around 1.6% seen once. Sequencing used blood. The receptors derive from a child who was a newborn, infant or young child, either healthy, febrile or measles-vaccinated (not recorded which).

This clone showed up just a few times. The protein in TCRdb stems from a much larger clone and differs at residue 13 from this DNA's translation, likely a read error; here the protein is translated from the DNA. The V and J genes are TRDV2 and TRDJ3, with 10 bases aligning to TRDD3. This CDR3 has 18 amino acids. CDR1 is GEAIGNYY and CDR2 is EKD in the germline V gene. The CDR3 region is CACDTGDTRTWDARQMFF. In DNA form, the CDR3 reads TGTGCCTGTGACACGGGGGATACGCGAACCTGGGACGCCCGACAGATGTTTTTC.

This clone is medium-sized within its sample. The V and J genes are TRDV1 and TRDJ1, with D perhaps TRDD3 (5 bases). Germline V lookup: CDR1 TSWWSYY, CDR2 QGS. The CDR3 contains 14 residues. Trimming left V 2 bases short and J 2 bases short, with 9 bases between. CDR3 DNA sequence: TGTGCTCTTGGGGAATTACCTGGGACCGATAAACTCATCTTT. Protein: CALGELPGTDKLIF.

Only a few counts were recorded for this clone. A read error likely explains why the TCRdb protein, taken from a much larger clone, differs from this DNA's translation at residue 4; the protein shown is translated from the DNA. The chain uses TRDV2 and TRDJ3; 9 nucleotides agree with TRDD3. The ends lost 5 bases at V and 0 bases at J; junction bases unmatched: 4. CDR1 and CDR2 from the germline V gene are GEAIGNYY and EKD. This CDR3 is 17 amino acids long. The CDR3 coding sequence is TGTGCCTGTGGCTACTGGGGGAACTCCTGGGACACCCGACAGATGTTTTTC. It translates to CACGYWGNSWDTRQMFF.

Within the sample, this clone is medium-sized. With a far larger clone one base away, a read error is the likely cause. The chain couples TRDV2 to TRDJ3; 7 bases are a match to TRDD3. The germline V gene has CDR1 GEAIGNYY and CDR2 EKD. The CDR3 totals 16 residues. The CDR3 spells CACDWGSSWDTRQTFF. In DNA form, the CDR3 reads TGTGCCTGTGACTGGGGGAGCTCCTGGGACACCCGACAGACGTTTTTC.

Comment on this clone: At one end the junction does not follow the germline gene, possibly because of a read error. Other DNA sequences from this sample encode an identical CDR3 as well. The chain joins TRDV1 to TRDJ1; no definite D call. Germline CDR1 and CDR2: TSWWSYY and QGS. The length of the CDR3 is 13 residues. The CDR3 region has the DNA TGTGCTCTTGGGGAGCTAAACTACGCAAAACTCATCTTC. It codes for CALGELNYAKLIF.

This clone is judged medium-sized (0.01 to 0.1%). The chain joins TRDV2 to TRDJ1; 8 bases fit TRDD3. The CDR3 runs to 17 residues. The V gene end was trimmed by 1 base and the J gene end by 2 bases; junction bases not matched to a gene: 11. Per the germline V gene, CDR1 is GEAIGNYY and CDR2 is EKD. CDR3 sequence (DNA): TGTGCCTGTGACACACGGGGGATGGGGGGGATAACCGATAAACTCATCTTT. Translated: CACDTRGMGGITDKLIF.

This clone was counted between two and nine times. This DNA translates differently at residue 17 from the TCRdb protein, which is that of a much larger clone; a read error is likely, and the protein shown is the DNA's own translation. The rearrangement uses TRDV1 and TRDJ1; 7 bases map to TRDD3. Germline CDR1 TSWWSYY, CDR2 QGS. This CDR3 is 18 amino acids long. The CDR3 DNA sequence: TGTGCTCTTGGGGAACTTTCCAGGGGATATCCATACACCGATAAACTCACCTTT. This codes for CALGELSRGYPYTDKLTF.

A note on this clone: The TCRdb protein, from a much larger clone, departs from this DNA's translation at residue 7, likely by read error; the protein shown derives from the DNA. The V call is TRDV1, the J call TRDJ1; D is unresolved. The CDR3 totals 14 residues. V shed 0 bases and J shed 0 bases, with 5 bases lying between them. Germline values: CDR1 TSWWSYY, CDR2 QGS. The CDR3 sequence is CALGELPYTDKLIF. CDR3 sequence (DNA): TGTGCTCTTGGGGAACTACCCTACACCGATAAACTCATCTTT.

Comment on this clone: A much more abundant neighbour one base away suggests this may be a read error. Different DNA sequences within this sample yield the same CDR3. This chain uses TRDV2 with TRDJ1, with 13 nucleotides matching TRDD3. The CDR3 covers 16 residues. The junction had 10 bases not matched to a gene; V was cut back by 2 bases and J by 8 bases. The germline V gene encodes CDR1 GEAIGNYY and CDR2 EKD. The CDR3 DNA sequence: TGTGCCTGTGACAGCCGTGACTGGGGGATACGAAAGAAACTCATCTTT. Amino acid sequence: CACDSRDWGIRKKLIF.

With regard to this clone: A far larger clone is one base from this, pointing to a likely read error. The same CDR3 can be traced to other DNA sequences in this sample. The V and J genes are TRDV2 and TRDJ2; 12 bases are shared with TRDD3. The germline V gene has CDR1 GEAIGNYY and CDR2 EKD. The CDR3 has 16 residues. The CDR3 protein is CACDPLGDTLTAQLFF. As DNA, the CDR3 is TGTGCCTGTGACCCACTGGGGGATACTTTGACTGCACAACTCTTCTTT.

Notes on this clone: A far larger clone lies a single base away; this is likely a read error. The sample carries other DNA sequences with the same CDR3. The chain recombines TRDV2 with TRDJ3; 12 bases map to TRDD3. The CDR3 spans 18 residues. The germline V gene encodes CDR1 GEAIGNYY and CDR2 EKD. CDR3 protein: CACDSTGGYSWDTRQMFF. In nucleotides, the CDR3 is TGTGCCTGTGACAGTACTGGGGGATACTCCTGGGACACCCGGCAGATGTTTTTC.

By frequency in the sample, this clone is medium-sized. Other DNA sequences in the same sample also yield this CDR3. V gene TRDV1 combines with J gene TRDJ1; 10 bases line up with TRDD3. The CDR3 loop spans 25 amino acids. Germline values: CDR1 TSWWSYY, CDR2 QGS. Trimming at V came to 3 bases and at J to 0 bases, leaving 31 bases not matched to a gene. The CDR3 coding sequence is TGTGCTCTTGGGGACCCCTCCTACGACCCTTGCCCTTGGGGGATACAAGGTATAAACACCGATAAACTCATCTTT. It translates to CALGDPSYDPCPWGIQGINTDKLIF.

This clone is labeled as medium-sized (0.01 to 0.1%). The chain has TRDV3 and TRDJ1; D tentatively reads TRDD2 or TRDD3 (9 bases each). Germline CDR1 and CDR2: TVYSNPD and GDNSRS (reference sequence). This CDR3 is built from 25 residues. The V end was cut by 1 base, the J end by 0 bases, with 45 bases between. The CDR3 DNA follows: TGTGCCTTTACCGTCCCGGCCTTCCTACGACGGGACTTCTACTGGGGGAAAGTTAACACCGATAAACTCATCTTT. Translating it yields CAFTVPAFLRRDFYWGKVNTDKLIF.

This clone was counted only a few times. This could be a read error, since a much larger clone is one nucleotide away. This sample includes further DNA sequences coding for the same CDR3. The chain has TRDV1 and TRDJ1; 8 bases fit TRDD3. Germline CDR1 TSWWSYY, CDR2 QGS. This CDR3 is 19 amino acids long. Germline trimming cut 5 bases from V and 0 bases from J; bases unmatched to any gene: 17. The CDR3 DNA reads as TGTGCTCTTGGGAGCTTAGTCCGGGGGATAGGCTCGTACACCGATAAACTCATCTTT. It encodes CALGSLVRGIGSYTDKLIF.

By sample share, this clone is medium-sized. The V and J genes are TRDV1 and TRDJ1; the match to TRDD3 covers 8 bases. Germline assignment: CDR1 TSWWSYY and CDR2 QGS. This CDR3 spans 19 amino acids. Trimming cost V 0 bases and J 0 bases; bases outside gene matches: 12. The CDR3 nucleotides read TGTGCTCTTGGGGAACTCTTTACGTCGGGGGATATGGACACCGATAAACTCATCTTT. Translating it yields CALGELFTSGDMDTDKLIF.

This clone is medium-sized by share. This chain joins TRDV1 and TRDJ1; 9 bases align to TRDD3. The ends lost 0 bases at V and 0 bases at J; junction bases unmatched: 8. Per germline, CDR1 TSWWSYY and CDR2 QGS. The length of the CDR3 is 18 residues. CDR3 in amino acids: CALGELGGGYPYTDKLIF. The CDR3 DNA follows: TGTGCTCTTGGGGAACTCGGAGGGGGATACCCGTACACCGATAAACTCATCTTT.

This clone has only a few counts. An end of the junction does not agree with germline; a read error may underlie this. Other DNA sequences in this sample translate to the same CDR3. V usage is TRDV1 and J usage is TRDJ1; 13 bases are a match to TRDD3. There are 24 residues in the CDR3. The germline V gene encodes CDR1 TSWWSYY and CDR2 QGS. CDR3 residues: CALEVPGEDSVAFTGGYEDDKLIF. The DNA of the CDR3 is TGTGCCCTTGAGGTTCCCGGGGAAGACTCCGTGGCTTTTACTGGGGGATACGAAGACGATAAACTCATCTTT.

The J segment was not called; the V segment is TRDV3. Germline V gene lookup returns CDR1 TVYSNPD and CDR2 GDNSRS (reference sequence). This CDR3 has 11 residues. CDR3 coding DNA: TGTGCCTATCCCGCTACAGGAGGGCTCATCTTT. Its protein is CAYPATGGLIF.

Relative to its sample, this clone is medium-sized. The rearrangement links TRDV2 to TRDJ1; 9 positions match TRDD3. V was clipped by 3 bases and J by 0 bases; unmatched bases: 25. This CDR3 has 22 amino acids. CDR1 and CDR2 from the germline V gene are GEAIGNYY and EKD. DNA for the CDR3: TGTGCCTGTGACCTCCTTGGATTAGCTGGGGATACGCCGGATGACAACACCGATAAACTCATCTTT. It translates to CACDLLGLAGDTPDDNTDKLIF.

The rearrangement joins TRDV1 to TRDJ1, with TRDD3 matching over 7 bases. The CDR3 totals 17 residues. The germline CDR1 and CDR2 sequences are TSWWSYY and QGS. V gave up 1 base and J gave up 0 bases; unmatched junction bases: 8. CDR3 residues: CALGEPRDWGYTDKLIF. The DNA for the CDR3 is TGTGCTCTTGGGGAACCTAGGGACTGGGGCTACACCGATAAACTCATCTTT.

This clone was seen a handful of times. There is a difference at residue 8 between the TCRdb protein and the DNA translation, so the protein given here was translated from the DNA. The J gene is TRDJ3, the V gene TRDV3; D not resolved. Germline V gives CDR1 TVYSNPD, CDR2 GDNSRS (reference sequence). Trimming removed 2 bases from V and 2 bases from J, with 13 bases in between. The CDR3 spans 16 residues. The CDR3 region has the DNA TGTGCCTTTCGGGAGACGAGCCCCTGGGACACCCGACAGATGTTTTTC. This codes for CAFRETSPWDTRQMFF.

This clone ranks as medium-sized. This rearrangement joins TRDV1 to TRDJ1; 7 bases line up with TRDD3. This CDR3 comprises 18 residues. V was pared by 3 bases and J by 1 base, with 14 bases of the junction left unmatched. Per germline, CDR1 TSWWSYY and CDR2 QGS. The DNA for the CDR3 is TGTGCTCTTGGGGACTCTCCCCCCACTGGGGATAGCACCGATAAACTCATCTTT. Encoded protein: CALGDSPPTGDSTDKLIF.

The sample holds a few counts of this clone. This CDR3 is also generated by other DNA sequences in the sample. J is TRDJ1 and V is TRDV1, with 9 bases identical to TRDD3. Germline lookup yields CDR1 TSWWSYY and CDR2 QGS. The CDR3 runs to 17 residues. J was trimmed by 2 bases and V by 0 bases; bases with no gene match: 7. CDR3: CALGELPRTGGTDKLIF. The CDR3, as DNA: TGTGCTCTTGGGGAACTTCCTCGTACTGGGGGAACCGATAAACTCATCTTT.

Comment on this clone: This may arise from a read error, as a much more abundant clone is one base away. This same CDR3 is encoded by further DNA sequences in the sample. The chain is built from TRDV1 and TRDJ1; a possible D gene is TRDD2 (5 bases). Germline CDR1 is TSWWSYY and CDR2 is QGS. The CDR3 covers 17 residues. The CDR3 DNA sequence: TGTGCTCTTGGGGCATGGCCTTCTCAATCGTACACCGACAAACTCATCTTT. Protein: CALGAWPSQSYTDKLIF.

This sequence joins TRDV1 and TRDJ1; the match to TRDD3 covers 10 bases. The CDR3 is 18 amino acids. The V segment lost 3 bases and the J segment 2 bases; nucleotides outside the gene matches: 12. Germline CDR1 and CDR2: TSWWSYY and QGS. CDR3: CALGEYNLGGYGTDKLIF. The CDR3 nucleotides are TGTGCTCTTGGGGAGTACAATCTGGGGGGATACGGGACCGATAAACTCATCTTT.

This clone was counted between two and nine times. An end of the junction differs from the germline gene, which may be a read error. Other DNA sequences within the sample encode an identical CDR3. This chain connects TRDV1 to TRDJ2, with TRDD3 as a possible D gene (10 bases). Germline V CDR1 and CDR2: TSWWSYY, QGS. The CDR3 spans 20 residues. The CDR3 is CALGVPPSYEGDTPTAQLFF. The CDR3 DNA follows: TGCGCTCTTGGGGTCCCGCCTTCCTACGAGGGGGATACGCCGACAGCACAACTCTTCTTT.

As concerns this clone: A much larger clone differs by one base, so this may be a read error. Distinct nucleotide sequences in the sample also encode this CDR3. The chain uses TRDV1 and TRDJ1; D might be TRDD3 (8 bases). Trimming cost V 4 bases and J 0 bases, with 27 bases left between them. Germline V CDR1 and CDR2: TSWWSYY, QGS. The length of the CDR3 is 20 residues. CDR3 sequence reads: CALGVPSFLGDTRYTDKLIF. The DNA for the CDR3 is TGTGCTCTTGGGGTCCCCTCCTTCCTGGGGGACACAAGGTACACCGATAAACTCATCTTT.

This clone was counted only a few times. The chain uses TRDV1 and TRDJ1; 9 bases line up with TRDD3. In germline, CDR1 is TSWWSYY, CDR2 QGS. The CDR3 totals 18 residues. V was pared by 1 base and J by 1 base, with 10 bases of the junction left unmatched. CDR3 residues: CALGEPIRGGILTDKLIF. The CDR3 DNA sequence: TGTGCTCTTGGGGAACCCATTCGGGGGGGGATACTCACCGATAAACTCATCTTT.